A selection of T cell receptor beta chains follows, all from one sample in a study of patients and donors after allogeneic stem cell transplantation. Each CDR3 protein is one row after TCRdb ran MiXCR on the RT-PCR reads. The table has around 31,000 distinct CDR3 sequences, 6.8% seen once; the top ten hold 34%. Sequenced: blood, either unsorted or a sorted T cell fraction (not recorded which). The receptors were gathered from a human donor who was either an allogeneic HSCT recipient or a stem cell or donor lymphocyte infusion donor (not recorded which). It is not recorded whose cells these are; they may come from a transplant donor. Both conserved end residues are part of each CDR3. Fields, in order: J gene, V gene, CDR3 protein.

>TRBJ2-4|TRBV20-1
CSARTTLAKNIQYF
>TRBJ2-1|TRBV6-5
CASSYSNAGVRYEQFF
>TRBJ2-2|TRBV20-1
CSARAAIAGNTGELFF
>TRBJ2-3|TRBV24-1
CATSASHTDTQYF
>TRBJ2-1|TRBV20-1
CSVRSSSYNEQFF
>TRBJ2-2|TRBV14
CASSQGLAGPGELFF
>TRBJ2-3|TRBV29-1
CSVRGLAWLDTQYF
>TRBJ2-5|TRBV28
CASRWQQETQYF
>TRBJ2-1|TRBV7-9
CASSFAREYNEQFF
>TRBJ1-5|TRBV18
CASSPVGGGRNQPQHF
>TRBJ2-2|TRBV18
CASSPWDSPTGELFF
>TRBJ2-1|TRBV20-1
CSFMMELALGVYNEQFF
>TRBJ2-1|TRBV9
CASSVQQGFEQFF
>TRBJ2-1|TRBV5-1
CASSLVLRGGAYNEQFF
>TRBJ2-6|TRBV28
CASSSGGSGANVLTF
>TRBJ2-1|TRBV14
CASNLAGGNYNEQFF
>TRBJ2-3|TRBV6-5
CASSYGRDRGTDTQYF
>TRBJ1-3|TRBV9
CASSVELSGNTIYF
>TRBJ2-5|TRBV6-5
CASSSPTGPRETQYF
>TRBJ2-7|TRBV19
CASSIGPPFAEQYF
>TRBJ2-2|TRBV5-1
CASSPDRSHATGELFF
>TRBJ1-5|TRBV20-1
CSARDGQGFPNQPQHF
>TRBJ1-2|TRBV28
CASITSGTDGYTF
>TRBJ2-1|TRBV29-1
CSVVRGSVEQFF
>TRBJ1-4|TRBV30
CAWSGRLFEKLFF
>TRBJ2-1|TRBV20-1
CSARTGDGHNEQFF
>TRBJ1-4|TRBV12-3/TRBV12-4
CASSWGASEKLFF
>TRBJ2-1|TRBV5-1
CASSLAREQFF
>TRBJ2-7|TRBV10-3
CAVGTEPYEQYF
>TRBJ2-1|TRBV11-3
CASREERGTYNEQFF
>TRBJ1-1|TRBV28
CASNLRRAKAEAFF
>TRBJ2-3|TRBV19
CASTLSAGGPTDTQYF
>TRBJ2-3|TRBV27
CASGFSDTQYF
>TRBJ1-2|TRBV15
CATSRDRQGTGYTF
>TRBJ2-1|TRBV27
CASSFSLAGGNEQFF
>TRBJ2-5|TRBV24-1
CATSDAGTPGGKTQYF
>TRBJ1-1|TRBV5-1
CASSLGQGGAGTEAFF
>TRBJ2-7|TRBV12-3/TRBV12-4
CASSPSIYEQYF
>TRBJ2-7|TRBV20-1
CSANRVLYEQYF
>TRBJ1-5|TRBV7-9
CASSLGRQPQHF
>TRBJ2-5|TRBV7-9
CASSPGQGGETQYF
>TRBJ1-2|TRBV6-5
CASSYSSRANYGYTF
>TRBJ2-7|TRBV6-5
CASSSTGLAAYEQYF
>TRBJ2-7|TRBV20-1
CSARVEGYLREQYF
>TRBJ1-1|TRBV7-2
CASSLGPPNTEAFF
>TRBJ2-7|TRBV6-2/TRBV6-3
CASSYDALAGAFYEQYF
>TRBJ1-6|TRBV20-1
CSARTTGYSPLHF
>TRBJ2-5|TRBV5-1
CASSLSGPKETQYF